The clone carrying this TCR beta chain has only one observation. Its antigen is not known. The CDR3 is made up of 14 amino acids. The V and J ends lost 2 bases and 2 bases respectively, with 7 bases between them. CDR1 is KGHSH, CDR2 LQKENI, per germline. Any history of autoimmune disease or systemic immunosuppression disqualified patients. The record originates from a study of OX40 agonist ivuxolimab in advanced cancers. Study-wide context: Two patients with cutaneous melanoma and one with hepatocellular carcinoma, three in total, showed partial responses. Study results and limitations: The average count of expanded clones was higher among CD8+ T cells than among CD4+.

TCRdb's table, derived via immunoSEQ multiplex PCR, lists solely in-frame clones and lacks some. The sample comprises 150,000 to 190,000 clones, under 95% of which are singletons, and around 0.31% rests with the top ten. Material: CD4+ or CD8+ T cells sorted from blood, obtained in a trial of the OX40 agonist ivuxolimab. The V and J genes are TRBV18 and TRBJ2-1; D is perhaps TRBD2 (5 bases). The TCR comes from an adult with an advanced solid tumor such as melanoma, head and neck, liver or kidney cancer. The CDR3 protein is CASSPERAYNEQFF. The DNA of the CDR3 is TGTGCCAGCTCACCAGAGAGGGCCTACAATGAGCAGTTCTTC.